This TCR beta chain is from a study of T cell responses to AZD1222 COVID-19 vaccine. The germline gives CDR1 SGHRS, CDR2 YFSETQ. Unmatched junction bases numbered 10, after V lost 4 bases and J lost 4 bases. This CDR3 region has 16 residues. General study results and limits: There were repertoire samples only from the period after the peak T cell response.

A few counts support this clone. What it binds is not known. Assay used: immunoSEQ multiplex PCR; TCRdb lists only in-frame clones, some missing. The profile shows 75,000 to 100,000 clones, around 88% of them singletons. The gene calls are TRBV5-1 and TRBJ2-1; TRBD1 agrees at 8 bases. The TCR comes from an adult in good health. Sequencing was performed on peripheral blood, taken on day 0 of MenACWY control vaccination. The DNA of the CDR3 is TGCGCCAGCAGCACACCACCGGGACAGGCATACAATGAGCAGTTCTTC. Encoded protein: CASSTPPGQAYNEQFF.